A selection of T cell receptor beta chains follows, all from one sample in a study of patients and donors after allogeneic stem cell transplantation. From the RT-PCR reads, TCRdb called clonotypes with MiXCR, one entry per CDR3 protein. The sample holds about 110,000 distinct CDR3 sequences, 35% seen once. The sample taken for sequencing was blood, either unsorted or a sorted T cell fraction (not recorded which). The source is a human donor who was either an allogeneic HSCT recipient or a stem cell or donor lymphocyte infusion donor (not recorded which). It is not recorded whose cells these are; they may come from a transplant donor. The CDR3 runs from the conserved cysteine through the conserved F or W.

TRBJ1-2	14	TRBV20-1	CSAVWVGKPYGYTF
TRBJ2-7	14	TRBV9	CASSPLAGSYEQYF
TRBJ2-4	11	TRBV5-6	CASSLANIQYF
TRBJ2-1	15	TRBV6-2/TRBV6-3	CASTQPAGVYNEQFF
TRBJ2-2	16	TRBV12-3/TRBV12-4	CASSLQGSTNTGELFF
TRBJ2-7	12	TRBV20-1	CSAGQGDYEQYF
TRBJ1-3	14	TRBV7-2	CASSWGPDGNTIYF
TRBJ1-1	11	TRBV30	CAWSVKNEAFF
TRBJ2-1	14	TRBV24-1	CATNMIGGPGEQFF
TRBJ1-1	15	TRBV28	CASSFSGTGGTEAFF
TRBJ1-6	12	TRBV20-1	CSVARKDSPLHF
TRBJ2-2	15	TRBV7-9	CASSLTATNTGELFF
TRBJ2-2	15	TRBV28	CASSLWVANTGELFF
TRBJ1-1	13	TRBV5-5	CASSRPTVGEAFF
TRBJ2-7	15	TRBV5-1	CASSLVSGRVYEQYF
TRBJ2-3	13	TRBV5-6	CASGDLNTDTQYF
TRBJ1-4	15	TRBV12-3/TRBV12-4	CASSSVGQSNEKLFF
TRBJ1-2	11	TRBV20-1	CSAGTGIVYTF
TRBJ1-5	15	TRBV24-1	CATSENGYSNQPQHF
TRBJ2-1	13	TRBV20-1	CSARRTSGRELFF
TRBJ1-2	13	TRBV19	CASSGTGGYGYTF
TRBJ2-5	15	TRBV10-3	CAISLSGTGQETQYF
TRBJ1-1	11	TRBV7-2	CASSLATEAFF
TRBJ2-1	16	TRBV12-3/TRBV12-4	CASSPLAGYYYNEQFF
TRBJ1-1	17	TRBV4-3	CASSLLGGVPGRTEAFF
TRBJ2-2	12	TRBV12-3/TRBV12-4	CASSTNTGELFF
TRBJ2-3	18	TRBV28	CASSFPIGLAGRTDTQYF
TRBJ2-3	11	TRBV20-1	CSAAGADTQYF
TRBJ2-3	13	TRBV6-6	CASSYFVTDTQYF
TRBJ2-2	17	TRBV24-1	CATSDPPGTLGGGELFF